The 18 T cell receptor beta chains in this list originate from one sample, sequenced in a study of blood T cell repertoires in COVID-19. TCRdb keeps only in-frame clones here, not all; method: immunoSEQ multiplex PCR. The table has fewer than 150,000 clones, around 86% seen once. The sample taken for sequencing was peripheral blood. These receptors came from a woman at least 80 years old with acute or convalescent COVID-19.

This clone was recorded once. The gene calls are TRBV10-3 and TRBJ1-3; D remains ambiguous. The CDR3 consists of 11 residues. Trimming cost V 4 bases and J 4 bases, with 2 bases left between them. Germline lookup yields CDR1 ENHRY and CDR2 SYGVKD. CDR3 in DNA: TGTGCCATCAGTGTAGGAAACACCATATATTTT. Its translation is CAISVGNTIYF.

V is TRBV28 and J is TRBJ2-5; 8 bases are a match to TRBD1. The length of the CDR3 is 14 residues. V trimming: 6 bases; J trimming: 4 bases; junction bases outside the gene matches: 7. CDR1 and CDR2 from the germline V gene are MDHEN and SYDVKM. CDR3 coding DNA: TGTGCCAGCAGCCCGACAGGGGATCTAGAGACCCAGTACTTC. This gives the protein CASSPTGDLETQYF.

The chain couples TRBV4-1 to TRBJ1-1; a weak D match, TRBD1 (5 bases). The ends were cut back, 8 bases at V and 2 bases at J, with 24 bases in the middle. Germline V gene sequence: CDR1 MGHRA, CDR2 YSYEKL. The CDR3 sequence is 17 residues long. The CDR3 DNA reads as TGCGCCAGCGGACCCTACCTTGCCGATGGGGCAAACACTGAAGCTTTCTTT. It specifies CASGPYLADGANTEAFF.

The CDR3 coding sequence is TGTGCCACCAGCAGGGGGACTAGCGGCACAGATACGCAGTATTTT. Translated, it gives CATSRGTSGTDTQYF. J is TRBJ2-3 and V is TRBV15; 10 bases agree with TRBD2. CDR1 and CDR2 (germline): LNHNV, YYDKDF (reference sequence). V shed 3 bases, J shed 1 base, and the junction held 1 base outside the gene matches. This CDR3 region has 15 residues. The variable domain in full, completed from reference TRBV15 and TRBJ2-3, reads DAMVIQNPRYQVTQFGKPVTLSCSQTLNHNVMYWYQQKSSQAPKLLFHYYDKDFNNEADTPDNFQSRRPNTSFCFLDIRSPGLGDTAMYLCATSRGTSGTDTQYFGPGTRLTVL.

The chain recombines TRBV5-1 with TRBJ2-7; the match to TRBD2 covers 10 bases. V shed 2 bases and J 5 bases; nucleotides not matched to a gene: 7. This CDR3 has 15 amino acids. The germline V gene has CDR1 SGHRS and CDR2 YFSETQ. CDR3: CASSFGGTSDHEQYF. CDR3 DNA: TGCGCCAGCAGCTTCGGTGGGACTAGCGACCACGAGCAGTACTTC.

This clone was seen just once. The J gene is TRBJ2-3, the V gene TRBV19; 8 bases align to TRBD2. The ends lost 5 bases at V and 5 bases at J; junction bases unmatched: 6. This CDR3 contains 14 residues. Germline V gives CDR1 LNHDA, CDR2 SQIVND (reference sequence). CDR3 nucleotides: TGTGCCAGTAGTTTACGACTAGCGATAGATACGCAGTATTTT. Its translation: CASSLRLAIDTQYF.

This chain links TRBV2 with TRBJ1-5; no firm D call. The CDR3 covers 12 residues. Per germline, CDR1 SNHLY and CDR2 FYNNEI. Trimming removed 5 bases at V and 4 bases at J, with 6 bases between. As DNA, the CDR3 is TGTGCCAGCAGTCAGGATAATCAGCCCCAGCATTTT. This translates into CASSQDNQPQHF.

The CDR3 nucleotides read TGTGCCAGCAAAATCACAGCCGTTGAAGCTTTCTTT. It specifies CASKITAVEAFF. This rearrangement joins TRBV28 to TRBJ1-1; D unresolved. Germline values: CDR1 MDHEN, CDR2 SYDVKM. V lost 7 bases and J 7 bases, leaving 13 bases between the germline ends. This CDR3 is 12 amino acids long.

The chain links TRBV18 to TRBJ2-7; the match to TRBD1 covers 7 bases. Germline values: CDR1 KGHSH, CDR2 LQKENI. The junction had 10 bases not matched to a gene; V was cut back by 3 bases and J by 5 bases. This CDR3 spans 15 amino acids. The CDR3 reads CASSPRDRSSHEQYF. Written as DNA, the CDR3 is TGTGCCAGCTCACCCCGGGACAGATCGTCTCACGAGCAGTACTTC.

The chain uses TRBV2 and TRBJ2-7; 9 positions agree with TRBD1. J was trimmed by 9 bases and V by 3 bases; bases with no gene match: 6. Per the germline V gene, CDR1 is SNHLY and CDR2 is FYNNEI. CDR3 length: 13 amino acids. DNA for the CDR3: TGTGCCAGCAGTGAGACAGGGGGTTGGCGGCAGTACTTC. It yields the protein CASSETGGWRQYF. The full variable domain, completed using reference TRBV2 and TRBJ2-7, is EPEVTQTPSHQVTQMGQEVILRCVPISNHLYFYWYRQILGQKVEFLVSFYNNEISEKSEIFDDQFSVERPDGSNFTLKIRSTKLEDSAMYFCASSETGGWRQYFGPGTRLTVT.

J is TRBJ1-4 and V is TRBV30, with D perhaps TRBD1 (5 bases). The germline V and J ends were trimmed by 1 base and 4 bases, with 10 bases remaining between them. The CDR3 sequence is 14 residues long. Germline V gene sequence: CDR1 GTSNPN, CDR2 SVGIG (reference sequence). The CDR3 region is CAWSGGRGNEKLFF. The CDR3 nucleotides read TGTGCCTGGAGTGGCGGGAGGGGTAATGAAAAACTGTTTTTT.

This clone was recorded only once. V gene TRBV24-1 combines with J gene TRBJ2-1; 10 positions agree with TRBD1. This CDR3 has 15 amino acids. Germline lookup yields CDR1 KGHDR and CDR2 SFDVKD. V lost 7 bases, J lost 8 bases, and 10 bases stayed unmatched. The CDR3 DNA reads TGTGCCACCAGATACGGGGACAGGGGAACGGATGAGCAGTTCTTC. Translated, it gives CATRYGDRGTDEQFF.

This chain links TRBV2 with TRBJ1-2; 7 positions match TRBD1. The CDR3 runs 16 residues. V was clipped by 4 bases and J by 1 base; unmatched bases: 9. Germline-derived CDR1 and CDR2 are SNHLY and FYNNEI. In nucleotides, the CDR3 is TGTGCCAGCAGTGTACAGGGGAGGACGAGTAACTATGGCTACACCTTC. Protein product: CASSVQGRTSNYGYTF.

V is TRBV7-9 and J is TRBJ2-7; 9 bases fit TRBD1. After removal of 4 bases from V and 2 bases from J, the junction contained 9 bases not matched to a gene. This CDR3 spans 16 amino acids. Germline V gene sequence: CDR1 SEHNR, CDR2 FQNEAQ (reference sequence). The CDR3 DNA reads as TGTGCCAGCAGCTCGGCCGGGACAGGGTTGACCTACGAGCAGTACTTC. Its protein is CASSSAGTGLTYEQYF. The entire variable domain, with the rest obtained from reference TRBV7-9 and TRBJ2-7, is as follows: DTGVSQNPRHKITKRGQNVTFRCDPISEHNRLYWYRQTLGQGPEFLTYFQNEAQLEKSRLLSDRFSAERPKGSFSTLEIQRTEQGDSAMYLCASSSAGTGLTYEQYFGPGTRLTVT.

The J gene is TRBJ2-6, the V gene TRBV6-4, with 8 bases fitting TRBD1. V lost 7 bases and J lost 4; bases outside the gene matches: 9. The germline V gene has CDR1 MRHNA and CDR2 SNTAGT. There are 16 residues in the CDR3. Here the CDR3 DNA reads TGTGCCAGCAACCGGGACAGGTCGTACGGGGCCAACGTCCTGACTTTC. This sequence encodes CASNRDRSYGANVLTF.

The CDR3, as DNA: TGTGCCAGCAGCCATTCCGGGACAGGGGGACAGGGGAATCAGCCCCAGCATTTT. Its protein is CASSHSGTGGQGNQPQHF. The chain has TRBV4-2 and TRBJ1-5; TRBD1 aligns across 11 bases. This CDR3 spans 18 amino acids. From germline, CDR1 is LGHNA and CDR2 YNFKEQ. Trimming at V came to 3 bases and at J to 4 bases, leaving 11 bases not matched to a gene.

This chain links TRBV12-3 or TRBV12-4 with TRBJ2-7; tentative D call: TRBD2 (5 bases). Trimming took 5 bases from V and 7 from J, leaving 15 bases between them. The CDR3 is 13 amino acids. Here the CDR3 DNA reads TGTGCCAGCAGTCCCTCACCGTCGGGGGAGCAGTACTTC. This sequence encodes CASSPSPSGEQYF.

This clone occurred a few times. The V and J genes are TRBV27 and TRBJ2-7; TRBD1 matches 8 bases. V lost 5 bases, J lost 5 bases, and 5 bases stayed unmatched. Germline loops: CDR1 MNHEY, CDR2 SMNVEV (reference sequence). This CDR3 is 13 amino acids long. This CDR3 is CASSPGTGHEQYF. The CDR3 nucleotides are TGTGCCAGCAGTCCCGGGACAGGTCACGAGCAGTACTTC.